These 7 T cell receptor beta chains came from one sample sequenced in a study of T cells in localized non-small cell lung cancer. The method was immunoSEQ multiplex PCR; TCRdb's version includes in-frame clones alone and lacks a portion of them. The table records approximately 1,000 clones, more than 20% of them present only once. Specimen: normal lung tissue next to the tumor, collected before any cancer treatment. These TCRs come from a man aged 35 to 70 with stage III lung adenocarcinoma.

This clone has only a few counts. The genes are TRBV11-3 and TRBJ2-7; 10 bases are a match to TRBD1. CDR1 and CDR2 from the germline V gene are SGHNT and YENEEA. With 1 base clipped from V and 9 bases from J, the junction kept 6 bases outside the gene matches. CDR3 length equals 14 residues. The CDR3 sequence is CASSLGDRGYRQYF. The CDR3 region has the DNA TGTGCCAGCAGCTTAGGGGACAGGGGATACCGGCAGTACTTC.

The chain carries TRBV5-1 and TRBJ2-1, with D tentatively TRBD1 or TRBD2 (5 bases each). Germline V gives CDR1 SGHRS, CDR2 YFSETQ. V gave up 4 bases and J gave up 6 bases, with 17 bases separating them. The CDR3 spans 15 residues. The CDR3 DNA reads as TGCGCCAGCAGCCGGGACCAGAGCATAATCAATGAGCAGTTCTTC. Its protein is CASSRDQSIINEQFF.

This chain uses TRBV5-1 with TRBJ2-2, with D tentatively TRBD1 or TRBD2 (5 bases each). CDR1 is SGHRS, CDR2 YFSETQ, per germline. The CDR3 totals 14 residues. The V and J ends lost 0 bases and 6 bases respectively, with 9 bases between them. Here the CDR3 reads CASSLEPGPGELFF. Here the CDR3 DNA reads TGCGCCAGCAGCTTGGAACCGGGGCCCGGGGAGCTGTTTTTT.

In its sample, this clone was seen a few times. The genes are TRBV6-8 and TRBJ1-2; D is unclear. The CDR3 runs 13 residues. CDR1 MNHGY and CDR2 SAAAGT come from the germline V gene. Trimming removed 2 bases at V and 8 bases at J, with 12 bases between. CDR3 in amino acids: CASSYGRGLGYTF. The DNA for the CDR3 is TGTGCCAGCAGTTACGGTCGTGGGTTGGGCTACACCTTC.

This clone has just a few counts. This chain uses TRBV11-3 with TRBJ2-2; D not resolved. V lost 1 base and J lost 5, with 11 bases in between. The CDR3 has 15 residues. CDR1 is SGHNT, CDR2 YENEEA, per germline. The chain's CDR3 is CASSLVNSLTGELFF. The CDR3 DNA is TGTGCCAGCAGCTTAGTAAATTCATTAACCGGGGAGCTGTTTTTT.

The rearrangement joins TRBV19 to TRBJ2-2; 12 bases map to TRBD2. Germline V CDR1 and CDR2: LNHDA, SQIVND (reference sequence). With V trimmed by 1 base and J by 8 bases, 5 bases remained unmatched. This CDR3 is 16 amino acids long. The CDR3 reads CASSIGLAGVKGELFF. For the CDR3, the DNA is TGTGCCAGTAGTATAGGACTAGCGGGAGTCAAGGGGGAGCTGTTTTTT. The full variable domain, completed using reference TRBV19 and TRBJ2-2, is DGGITQSPKYLFRKEGQNVTLSCEQNLNHDAMYWYRQDPGQGLRLIYYSQIVNDFQKGDIAEGYSVSREKKESFPLTVTSAQKNPTAFYLCASSIGLAGVKGELFFGEGSRLTVL.

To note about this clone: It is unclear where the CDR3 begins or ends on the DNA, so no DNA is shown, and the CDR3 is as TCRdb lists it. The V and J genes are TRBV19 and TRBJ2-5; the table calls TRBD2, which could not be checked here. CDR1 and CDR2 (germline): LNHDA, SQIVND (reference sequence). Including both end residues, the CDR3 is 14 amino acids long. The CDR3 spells CASTSGKMGETQYF.